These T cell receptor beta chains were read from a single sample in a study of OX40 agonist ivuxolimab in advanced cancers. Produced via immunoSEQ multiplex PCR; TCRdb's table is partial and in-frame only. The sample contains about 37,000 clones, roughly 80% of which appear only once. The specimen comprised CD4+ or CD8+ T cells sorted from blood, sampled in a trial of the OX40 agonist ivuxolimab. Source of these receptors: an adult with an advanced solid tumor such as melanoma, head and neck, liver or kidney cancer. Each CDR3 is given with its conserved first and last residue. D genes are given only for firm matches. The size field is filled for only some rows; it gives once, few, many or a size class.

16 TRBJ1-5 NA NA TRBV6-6 TGTGCCAGCAGTCCCCCGGAGAGGACTAGCAATCAGCCCCAGCATTTT CASSPPERTSNQPQHF
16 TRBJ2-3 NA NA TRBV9 TGTGCCAGCAGCGTAGAAGGGGGGAGTAGCACAGATACGCAGTATTTT CASSVEGGSSTDTQYF
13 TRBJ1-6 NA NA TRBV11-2 TGTGCCAGCAGCTTAGCCAAGGGGAACCCCCTCCACTTT CASSLAKGNPLHF
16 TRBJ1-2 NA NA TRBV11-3 TGTGCCAGCAGCTTAGCGGGCATTCAATCGGGCTATGGCTACACCTTC CASSLAGIQSGYGYTF
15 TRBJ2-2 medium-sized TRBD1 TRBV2 TGTGCCAGCAGTGGGACAGGGCGGAACACCGGGGAGCTGTTTTTT CASSGTGRNTGELFF
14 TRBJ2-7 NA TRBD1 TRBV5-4 TGTGCCAGCAGCTTGGGGACAGGGCTCTACGAGCAGTACTTC CASSLGTGLYEQYF
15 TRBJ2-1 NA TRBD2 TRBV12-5 TGTGCTAGTGGTTTGAGCGGGGGGAACTACAATGAGCAGTTCTTC CASGLSGGNYNEQFF
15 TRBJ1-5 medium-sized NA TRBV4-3 TGCGCCAGCAGCCAAGAAGAAGGAAGGGGGCAGCCCCAGCATTTT CASSQEEGRGQPQHF
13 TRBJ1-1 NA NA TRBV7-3 TGTGCCAGCAGCCCGGTGGGGGGATTTGAAGCTTTCTTT CASSPVGGFEAFF
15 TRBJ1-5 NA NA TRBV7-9 TGTGCCAGCAGCTTAGGAACCGCAGGGAATCAGCCCCAGCATTTT CASSLGTAGNQPQHF
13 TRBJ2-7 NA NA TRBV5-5 TGTGCCAGCAGCAGCCCCCCAAATGTGGGGGAGTACTTC CASSSPPNVGEYF
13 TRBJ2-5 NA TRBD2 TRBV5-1 TGCGCCAGCAGGGCGGGAGCACAAGAGACCCAGTACTTC CASRAGAQETQYF
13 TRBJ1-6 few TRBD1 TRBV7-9 TGTGCCAGCAGCCCAGGGACAGGGAACCCCCTCCACTTT CASSPGTGNPLHF
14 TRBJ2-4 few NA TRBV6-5 TGTGCCATCAGTGAGTCGCAGGACCAAAACATTCAGTACTTC CAISESQDQNIQYF
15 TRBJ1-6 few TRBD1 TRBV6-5 TGTGCCAGCAGTAAAACCGGGACAGCCAATTCACCCCTCCACTTT CASSKTGTANSPLHF
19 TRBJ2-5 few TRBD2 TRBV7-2 TGTGCCAGCAGCTTAACTAGCGGGGCGATGGGGTCAAGTTGGGAGACCCAGTACTTC CASSLTSGAMGSSWETQYF
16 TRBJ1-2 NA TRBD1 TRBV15 TGTGCCACCAGCAGAGGGACAGGGGCGGGCATCTATGGCTACACCTTC CATSRGTGAGIYGYTF
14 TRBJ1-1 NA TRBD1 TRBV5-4 TGTGCCAGCAGCTTGACAGGGGGCAACACTGAAGCTTTCTTT CASSLTGGNTEAFF
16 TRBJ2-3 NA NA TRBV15 TGTGCCACCAGCAAAAATCCGGGCGGAATCACAGATACGCAGTATTTT CATSKNPGGITDTQYF
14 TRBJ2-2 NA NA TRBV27 TGTGCCAGCAGTCCCCGGACTGGCACCGGGGAGCTGTTTTTT CASSPRTGTGELFF
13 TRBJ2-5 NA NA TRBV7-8 TGTGCCAGCAGCCTCCGCCTCCAAGAGACCCAGTACTTC CASSLRLQETQYF
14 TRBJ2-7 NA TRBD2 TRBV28 TGTGCCAGCACCATAGCGGGAGAGTCCTACGAGCAGTACTTC CASTIAGESYEQYF
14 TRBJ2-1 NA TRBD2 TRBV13 TGTGCCAGCAGCTTAGATGGGGGAGGGCTTGAGCAGTTCTTC CASSLDGGGLEQFF
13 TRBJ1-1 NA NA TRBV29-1 TGCAGCCAACAAGCGGGGTCAGGGTCTGAAGCTTTCTTT CSQQAGSGSEAFF
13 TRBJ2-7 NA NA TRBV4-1 TGCGCCAGCAGCCCGGGACCCAACTACGAGCAGTACTTC CASSPGPNYEQYF
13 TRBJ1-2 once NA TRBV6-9 TGTGCCAGCAGCTTAGACCGGGGGCTGGGCTACACCTTC CASSLDRGLGYTF
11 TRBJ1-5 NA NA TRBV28 TGTGCCAGCAGTTTGGATCAGCCCCAGCATTTT CASSLDQPQHF
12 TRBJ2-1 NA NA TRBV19 TGTGCCAGTAGCAAAATTTACAATGAGCAGTTCTTC CASSKIYNEQFF
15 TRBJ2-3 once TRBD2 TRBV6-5 TGTGCCAGCAGTAACCGCGGGGGGGTGGCAGATACGCAGTATTTT CASSNRGGVADTQYF
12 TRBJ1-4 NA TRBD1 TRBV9 TGTGCCAGCAGCGGGACAGGAGGGAAACTGTTTTTT CASSGTGGKLFF
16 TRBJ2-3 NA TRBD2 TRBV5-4 TGTGCCAGCAGCCGATCTAGCGGGGGGGCGGGAGATACGCAGTATTTT CASSRSSGGAGDTQYF
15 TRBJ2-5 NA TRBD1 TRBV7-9 TGTGCCAGCAGCACGCCGGGACAGGGAAGGGAGACCCAGTACTTC CASSTPGQGRETQYF
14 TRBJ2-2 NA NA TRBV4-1 TGCGCCAGCAGCCAAGAAGGGGTCACCGGGGAGCTGTTTTTT CASSQEGVTGELFF
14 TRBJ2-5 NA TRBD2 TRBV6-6 TGCGCCAGCAGTTACCCCGGCGGGGGGGAGACCCAGTACTTC CASSYPGGGETQYF
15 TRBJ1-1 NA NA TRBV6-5 TGTGCCAGCAGTTACAATCCGGTTATGAACACTGAAGCTTTCTTT CASSYNPVMNTEAFF
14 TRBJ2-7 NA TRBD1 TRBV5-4 TGTGCCAGCAGCTTGCCAGACAGGGGCGCCGAGCAGTACTTC CASSLPDRGAEQYF
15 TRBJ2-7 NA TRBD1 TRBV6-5 TGTGCCAGCAGACAGGGACAGACCACTACCTACGAGCAGTACTTC CASRQGQTTTYEQYF
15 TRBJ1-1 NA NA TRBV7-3 TGTGCCAGCAGTCTGGGGTCAGGTCCGAACACTGAAGCTTTCTTT CASSLGSGPNTEAFF
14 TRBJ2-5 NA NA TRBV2 TGTGCCAGCAATCCTACAGGGTCGCGAGAGACCCAGTACTTC CASNPTGSRETQYF
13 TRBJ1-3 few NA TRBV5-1 TGCGCCAGCAGCCTCAACTCTGGAAACACCATATATTTT CASSLNSGNTIYF